These T cell receptor beta chains were read from a single sample in a study of technical replicates of blood from a few donors. Sequenced by immunoSEQ multiplex PCR; TCRdb stores in-frame clones only, minus some. Among 65,000 to 80,000 clones listed, just under 95% were seen once. The sample taken for sequencing was T cells isolated from PBMCs. The receptors shown here come from a human donor in good health. Each CDR3 is given without its conserved first and last residue. Clone size is shown for a subset of rows, as once, few, many or a class of expanded clone.

v_call	clone_size	j_call	cdr3_aa
TRBV7-7	-	TRBJ1-1	ASSPDLNTEAF
TRBV12-5	-	TRBJ2-7	ASGSFDRGPYEQY
TRBV2	once	TRBJ2-3	ASSALATDTQY
TRBV25-1	-	TRBJ2-2	ASRGTSSGELF
TRBV7-9	-	TRBJ2-7	ASSSSGRAYEQY
TRBV11-3	-	TRBJ2-3	ASSLGSGTGLTDTQY
TRBV6-5	-	TRBJ2-3	ATKPGLATPNTQY
TRBV7-8	once	TRBJ1-5	ASSLGFPGVTQPQH
TRBV13	-	TRBJ2-3	ASSLTSSTQY
TRBV5-5	-	TRBJ2-5	ASSLVGAGGPRETQY
TRBV12-5	-	TRBJ2-7	ASGLVRPSGQAYEQY
TRBV11-2	-	TRBJ2-1	ASSPSFSYNEQF
TRBV14	-	TRBJ2-7	ASSQEGDSYEQY
TRBV10-3	-	TRBJ1-2	AISATHLGVNYGYT
TRBV28	-	TRBJ2-7	ASRWTGPYEQY
TRBV11-2	-	TRBJ1-2	ASSLEWDRFHGYT
TRBV18	-	TRBJ1-1	ASSPQAMNTEAF
TRBV29-1	-	TRBJ1-2	SAQGNYGYT
TRBV2	-	TRBJ2-4	ASTLAKNIQY
TRBV11-2	-	TRBJ1-1	ASSLTGPRGEAF
TRBV7-9	-	TRBJ2-3	ASSPLADFDTQY
TRBV2	-	TRBJ2-5	ASRAGDRHQETQY
TRBV4-3	-	TRBJ2-6	ASSQASGFVGANVLT
TRBV5-4	-	TRBJ1-1	ASSLRGGNTEAF
TRBV30	-	TRBJ1-1	AWSSEANTEAF
TRBV2	-	TRBJ2-3	ASNRNRETDTQY
TRBV27	-	TRBJ1-2	ASSPRTDSSYGYT
TRBV5-1	few	TRBJ2-2	ASSFGGPNTGELF
TRBV2	-	TRBJ2-1	ASSEAHMRAEQF